This TCR beta chain was documented in a study of blood T cell repertoires in COVID-19. Original methodology: Estimation of nucleated cell counts was performed using reference gene primer amplification. Some clones are missing from TCRdb's copy, which holds only in-frame ones; the method was immunoSEQ multiplex PCR. That table gives V, J and clone size, and the DNA gave D and trimming. Of about 190,000 clones in the sample, 84% were seen once. From germline, CDR1 is MDHEN and CDR2 SYDVKM. CDR3 length: 14 residues. With 5 bases clipped from V and 6 bases from J, the junction kept 5 bases outside the gene matches.

The sample comprised peripheral blood. The sequence was collected from a woman in her seventies with active or convalescent COVID-19. This chain joins TRBV28 and TRBJ1-5, with 9 bases fitting TRBD1. The CDR3 region has the DNA TGTGCCAGCAGTGAAACAGGGGGCCTTCAGCCCCAGCATTTT. This encodes CASSETGGLQPQHF.